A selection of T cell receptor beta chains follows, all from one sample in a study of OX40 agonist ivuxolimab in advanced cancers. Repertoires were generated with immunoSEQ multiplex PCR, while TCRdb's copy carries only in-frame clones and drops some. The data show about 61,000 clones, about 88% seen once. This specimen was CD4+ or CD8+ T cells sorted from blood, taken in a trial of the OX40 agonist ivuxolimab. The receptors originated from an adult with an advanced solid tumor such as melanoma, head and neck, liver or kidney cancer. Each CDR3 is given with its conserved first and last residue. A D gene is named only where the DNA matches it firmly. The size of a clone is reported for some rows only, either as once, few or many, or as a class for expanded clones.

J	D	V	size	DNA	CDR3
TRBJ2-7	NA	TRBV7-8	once	TGTGCCAGCAGCTTAGGGCCTATGAGGGAGCAGTACTTC	CASSLGPMREQYF
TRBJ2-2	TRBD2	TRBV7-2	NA	TGTGCCAGCAGCTTAGGACTAGCGGGAGTGGGCGGGGAGCTGTTTTTT	CASSLGLAGVGGELFF
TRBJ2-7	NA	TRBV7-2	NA	TGTGCCAGCATGGTGGGGGCGGGGTACGAGCAGTACTTC	CASMVGAGYEQYF
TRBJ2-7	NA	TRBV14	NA	TGTGCCAGCAGCCACGGCTACGAGCAGTACTTC	CASSHGYEQYF
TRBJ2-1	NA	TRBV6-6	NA	TGTGCAGAGAGCGGAGGGGACAATGAGCAGTTCTTC	CAESGGDNEQFF
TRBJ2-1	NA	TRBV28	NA	TGTGCCAGCAGTTTAGGGAGGCTGATCTCCTACAATGAGCAGTTCTTC	CASSLGRLISYNEQFF
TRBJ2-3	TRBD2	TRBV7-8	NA	TGTGCCAGCAGCTTAGCACGCGGGGGGTTAAGCACAGATACGCAGTATTTT	CASSLARGGLSTDTQYF
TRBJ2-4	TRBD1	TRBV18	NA	TGTGCCAGCTCATCCGTACAGGGGAACATTCAGTACTTC	CASSSVQGNIQYF
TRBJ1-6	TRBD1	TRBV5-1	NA	TGCGCCAGCAGCTTGGGACAGGGATCACCCCTCCACTTT	CASSLGQGSPLHF
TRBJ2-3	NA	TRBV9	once	TGTGCCAGCAGCGTAGAGACAACTTTCACAGATACGCAGTATTTT	CASSVETTFTDTQYF
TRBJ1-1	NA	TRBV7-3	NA	TGTGCCAGCAGCTTATCGGGGCACACTGAAGCTTTCTTT	CASSLSGHTEAFF
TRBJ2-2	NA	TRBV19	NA	TGTGCCAGTAGTAGGTTGGCCGGGGAGCTGTTTTTT	CASSRLAGELFF
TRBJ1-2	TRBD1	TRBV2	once	TGTGCCAGCAGTGTACAGGGGGCGAAAGGCTACACCTTC	CASSVQGAKGYTF
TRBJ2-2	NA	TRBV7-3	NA	TGTGCCAGCAGCTCAGGGGCGAACACCGGGGAGCTGTTTTTT	CASSSGANTGELFF
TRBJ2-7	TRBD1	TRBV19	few	TGTGCCAGTAAGATCACGGGACAGAGCTCATACGAGCAGTACTTC	CASKITGQSSYEQYF
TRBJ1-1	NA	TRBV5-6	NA	TGTGCCAGCAGCTTGGCCTGGCGGGGCCCTGAAGCTTTCTTT	CASSLAWRGPEAFF
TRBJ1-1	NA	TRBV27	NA	TGTGCCAGCAGTTTCTACAGGTCCACTGAAGCTTTCTTT	CASSFYRSTEAFF
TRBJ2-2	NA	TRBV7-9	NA	TGTGCCAGCAGCTCTCCAGGTATCGGGGAGCTGTTTTTT	CASSSPGIGELFF
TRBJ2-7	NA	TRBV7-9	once	TGTGCCAGCAGCTTAGAACGGCAGGGCGAGCAGTACTTC	CASSLERQGEQYF
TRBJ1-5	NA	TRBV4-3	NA	TGCGCCAGCAGCCAAGATTTGGCTCAGCCCCAGCATTTT	CASSQDLAQPQHF
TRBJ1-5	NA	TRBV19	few	TGTGCCAGTACCCCAGGGGTTGGGCAGCCCCAGCATTTT	CASTPGVGQPQHF
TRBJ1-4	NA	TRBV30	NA	TGTGCCTGGAAGAGGCAGGCCCATAATGAAAAACTGTTTTTT	CAWKRQAHNEKLFF
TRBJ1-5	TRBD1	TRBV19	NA	TGTGCCAGTAAACTGGGCGGACAGGCCAAATATAGCAATCAGCCCCAGCATTTT	CASKLGGQAKYSNQPQHF
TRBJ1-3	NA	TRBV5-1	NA	TGCGCCAGCAGCCAAGTAACGGGTTCTGGAAACACCATATATTTT	CASSQVTGSGNTIYF
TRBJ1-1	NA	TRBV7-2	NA	TGTGCCAGCAGCTTTAGTGACACTGAAGCTTTCTTT	CASSFSDTEAFF
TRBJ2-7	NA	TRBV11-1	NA	TGTGCCAGCAGCCCCCGTGTAGGCGAGCAGTACTTC	CASSPRVGEQYF
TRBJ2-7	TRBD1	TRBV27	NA	TGTGCCAGCGCGCGGAAATGGGACAGCAAAAACTACGAGCAGTACTTC	CASARKWDSKNYEQYF
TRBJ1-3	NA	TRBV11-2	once	TGTGCCAGCACGCGATTGGGAAGGGCCTCTGGAAACACCATATATTTT	CASTRLGRASGNTIYF
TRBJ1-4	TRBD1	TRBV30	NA	TGTGCCAGCCCACAGGGGGCAGCTAATGAAAAACTGTTTTTT	CASPQGAANEKLFF
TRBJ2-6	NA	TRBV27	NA	TGTGCCAGCAGTTTATCGGGTTGGGGCGGATCTGGGGCCAACGTCCTGACTTTC	CASSLSGWGGSGANVLTF
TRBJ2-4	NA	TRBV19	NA	TGTGCCAGTAGTGTGGGTGGAGTAGCCAAAAACATTCAGTACTTC	CASSVGGVAKNIQYF
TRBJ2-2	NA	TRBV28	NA	TGTGCCGCCCGGAGCCTAGCAGGAGGATACACCGGGGAGCTGTTTTTT	CAARSLAGGYTGELFF
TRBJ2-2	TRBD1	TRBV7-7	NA	TGTGCCAGTGCCCGGGACAGGGGGCCCACCGGGGAGCTGTTTTTT	CASARDRGPTGELFF
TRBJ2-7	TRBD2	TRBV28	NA	TGTGCCAGCAGTACTAGCGGTGGGGCCTACGAGCAGTACTTC	CASSTSGGAYEQYF
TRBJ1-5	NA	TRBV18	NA	TGTGCCAGCTCCTCTCAGGACATCAGCGATCAGCCCCAGCATTTT	CASSSQDISDQPQHF
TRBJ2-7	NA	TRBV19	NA	TGTGCCAGTAGGGCAGGGTCGACTTACGAGCAGTACTTC	CASRAGSTYEQYF
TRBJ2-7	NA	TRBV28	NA	TGTGCCAGCAGTCCTCGACAGGAAAGGGAGCAGTACTTC	CASSPRQEREQYF
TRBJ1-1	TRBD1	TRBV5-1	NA	TGCGCCAGCAGCTTGGGGACAGGGCAGGGCACTGAAGCTTTCTTT	CASSLGTGQGTEAFF
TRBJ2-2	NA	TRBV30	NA	TGTGCCTGGAGTGTAGCCCAGCCCACCGGGGAGCTGTTTTTT	CAWSVAQPTGELFF
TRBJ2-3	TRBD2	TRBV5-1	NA	TGCGCCAGCAGCTTGGGACTCCTCCCGCTAGCGGGGGACACAGATACGCAGTATTTT	CASSLGLLPLAGDTDTQYF